Detailed here is one T cell receptor (beta chain). This clone has only one observation. Its antigen is not yet known. No much larger clone is present one base from it, and per-base qualities are unavailable. Reading the label with the study, this specimen's time point is: baseline before first vaccination. The vaccinee samples were drawn from two UK trials, COV001 and COV002, one of which was a single-blind randomized controlled phase 2/3 trial testing AZD1222 (ChAdOx1 nCoV-19) in healthy adults. Trial participant PBMC samples were collected at day 0 and day 28 after the second dose for TCRbeta chain sequencing. This entry comes from a study of T cell responses to AZD1222 COVID-19 vaccine (dated by TCRdb to the early 2020s). For the wider study: Because spike-specific TCR depth and breadth did not differ between the two schedules, AZD1222 recipients who got a second dose at roughly 4 weeks were pooled with those who got a second dose at roughly 12 weeks. A total of approximately 250 trial participants underwent TCR sequencing, of whom 200 to 220 had received two doses of AZD1222 and about 25 had received two doses of the MenACWY control vaccine. Trial participants were enrolled by age into 18-55, 56-69 and 70-plus year subgroups, with roughly 150, 30 and 60 TCR-sequenced participants respectively. The investigation overall reported the following: CD4 TCRs associated with the vaccine covered the entire spike protein, and the dominant responses were in regions 160-218 and 743-854. After two AZD1222 doses, both the breadth and the depth of spike-specific TCRs were significantly higher than at day 0 and than in MenACWY recipients. Reportedly, close to half of the unique spike-specific TCRs recognized epitopes lying outside the regions that are mutated in the B.1.351 and B.1.1.7 variants. Participants were mostly white British and included more females than males, and it was suggested by the authors that clonal diversity may have been underestimated. The 56-69-year group was small, and its depth increase did not reach significance, likely because of low power. Because no day 14 peak-response samples were available, repertoires were characterized only after the peak T cell response. Conclusions about previously exposed vaccinees were limited because only a handful of AZD1222 recipients were SARS-CoV-2 seropositive at baseline.

Compared with germline, V lacks 3 bases and J lacks 4 bases; bases without a gene match: 6. CDR1 SGHTA and CDR2 FQGNSA were looked up in the germline V gene. Including the terminal cysteine and phenylalanine, the CDR3 comprises 15 residues. The entry retains the CDR3 DNA only, 45 bases that are in frame from base 1. The CDR3 regions of human TCRbeta chains were subjected to immunosequencing. Per the authors' processing: Repertoire TCRs were checked for matches against a reference library of SARS-CoV-2-specific TCRs that had been generated using the MIRA antigen-specificity platform. Breadth was defined as the fraction of unique TCRs that were SARS-CoV-2-associated, and depth was defined as the fraction of total T cells that were SARS-CoV-2-associated. Using the MIRA data, every spike-specific TCR was mapped to the spike region that the TCR reacted to and assigned to either a CD4 or a CD8 class. Log10-transformed breadth and depth values were compared by one-way ANOVA with Sidak's multiple comparisons tests. What TCRdb holds here is the immuneACCESS table cut down to in-frame rearrangements. Part of the clones is not present; checked against another copy, under half of the missing clones reflect an unresolved V gene, and the others are unexplained. That table gives V, J and clone size, and the DNA gave D and trimming. The sample table holds under 200,000 clones, of which around 94% were seen once. The ten biggest clones cover 0.64% of the sample.

The input for sequencing was peripheral blood, taken on day 0 of AZD1222 vaccination. The rearrangement combines TRBV7-2 with TRBJ2-1; 7 middle bases align to TRBD2. The TCR sequence derives from an adult in good health. The bases read TGTGCCAGCAGCTTCTCCACGGGGGGTTACAATGAGCAGTTCTTC. Its amino acids are CASSFSTGGYNEQFF.